This T cell receptor (beta chain) was documented in a study of cytomegalovirus exposure and HLA in healthy donors. Study-wide results and limits: V- and J-gene trimming in TCR beta was tied to a missense DCLRE1C variant by an analysis performed later.

V dropped 3 bases and J dropped 5; count of bases not matched to a gene: 10. In germline, CDR1 is KGHSH, CDR2 LQKENI. The CDR3 contains 16 residues. A word on this clone: Antigen: not known.

It was with 60 Vbeta and 13 Jbeta primers that the PCR ran. Sequencing used immunoSEQ multiplex PCR; TCRdb keeps in-frame clones, though not all of them. The repertoire includes 130,000 to 150,000 clones, nearly 80% of them detected once, and just over 5% sits in the top ten. The receptor was isolated from a male donor in good health and CMV-seronegative. The gene calls are TRBV18 and TRBJ2-7; 10 bases map to TRBD1. Sample: PBMCs. The CDR3 nucleotides are TGTGCCAGCTCACCCGGTTGGGGACAGGGGCGCCACGAGCAGTACTTC. Protein sequence: CASSPGWGQGRHEQYF.